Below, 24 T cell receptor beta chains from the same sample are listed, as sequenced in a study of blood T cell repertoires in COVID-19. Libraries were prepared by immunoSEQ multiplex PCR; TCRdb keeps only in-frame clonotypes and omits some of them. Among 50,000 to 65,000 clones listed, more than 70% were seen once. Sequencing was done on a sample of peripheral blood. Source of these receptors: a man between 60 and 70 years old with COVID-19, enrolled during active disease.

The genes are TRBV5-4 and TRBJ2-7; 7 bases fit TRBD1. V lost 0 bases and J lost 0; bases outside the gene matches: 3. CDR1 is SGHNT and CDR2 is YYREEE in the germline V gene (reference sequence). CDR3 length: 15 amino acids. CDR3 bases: TGTGCCAGCAGCTTGGAGGGGACAGTCTCCTACGAGCAGTACTTC. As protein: CASSLEGTVSYEQYF.

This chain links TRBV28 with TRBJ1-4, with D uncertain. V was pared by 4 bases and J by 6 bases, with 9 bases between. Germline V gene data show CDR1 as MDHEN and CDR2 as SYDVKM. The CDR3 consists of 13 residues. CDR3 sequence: CASSSHRDEKLFF. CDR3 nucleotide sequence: TGTGCCAGCAGTTCCCACAGAGATGAAAAACTGTTTTTT.

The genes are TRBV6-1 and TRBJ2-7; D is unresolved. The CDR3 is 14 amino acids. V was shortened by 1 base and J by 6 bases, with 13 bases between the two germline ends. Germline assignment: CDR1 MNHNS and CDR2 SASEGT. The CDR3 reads CASSEGLVAIEQYF. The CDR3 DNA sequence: TGTGCCAGCAGTGAAGGACTGGTGGCTATCGAGCAGTACTTC.

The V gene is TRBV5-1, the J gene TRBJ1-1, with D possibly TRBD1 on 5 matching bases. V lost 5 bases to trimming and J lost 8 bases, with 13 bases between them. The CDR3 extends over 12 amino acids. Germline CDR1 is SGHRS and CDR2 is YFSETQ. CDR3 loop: CASRGDYGEAFF. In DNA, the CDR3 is TGCGCCAGCAGGGGGGACTACGGGGAAGCTTTCTTT. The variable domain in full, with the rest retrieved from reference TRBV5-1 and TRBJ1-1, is KAGVTQTPRYLIKTRGQQVTLSCSPISGHRSVSWYQQTPGQGLQFLFEYFSETQRNKGNFPGRFSGRQFSNSRSEMNVSTLELGDSALYLCASRGDYGEAFFGQGTRLTVV.

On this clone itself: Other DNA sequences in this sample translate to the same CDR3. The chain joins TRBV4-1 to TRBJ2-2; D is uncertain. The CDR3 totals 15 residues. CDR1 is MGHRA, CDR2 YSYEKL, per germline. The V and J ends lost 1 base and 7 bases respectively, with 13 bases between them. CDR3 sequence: CASSQGQSFIGELFF. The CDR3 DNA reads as TGCGCCAGCAGCCAAGGGCAGTCCTTTATCGGGGAGCTGTTTTTT.

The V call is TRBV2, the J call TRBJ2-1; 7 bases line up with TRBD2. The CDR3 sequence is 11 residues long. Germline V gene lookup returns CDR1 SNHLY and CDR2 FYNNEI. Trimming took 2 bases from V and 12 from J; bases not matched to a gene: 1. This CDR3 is CASSESGGQFF. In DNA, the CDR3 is TGTGCCAGCAGTGAATCGGGGGGGCAGTTCTTC.

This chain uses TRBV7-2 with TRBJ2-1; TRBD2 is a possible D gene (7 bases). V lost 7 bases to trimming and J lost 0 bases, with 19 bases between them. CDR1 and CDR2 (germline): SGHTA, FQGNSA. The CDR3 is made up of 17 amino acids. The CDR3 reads CASTLGGSGDSYNEQFF. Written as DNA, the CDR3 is TGTGCCAGCACCCTAGGGGGGAGCGGGGACTCCTACAATGAGCAGTTCTTC.

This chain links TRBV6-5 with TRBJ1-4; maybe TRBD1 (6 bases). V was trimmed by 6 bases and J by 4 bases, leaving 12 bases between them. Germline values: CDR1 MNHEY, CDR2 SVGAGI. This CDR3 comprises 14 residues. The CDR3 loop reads CASRGGAVNEKLFF. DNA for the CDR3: TGTGCCAGCAGGGGGGGGGCCGTTAATGAAAAACTGTTTTTT.

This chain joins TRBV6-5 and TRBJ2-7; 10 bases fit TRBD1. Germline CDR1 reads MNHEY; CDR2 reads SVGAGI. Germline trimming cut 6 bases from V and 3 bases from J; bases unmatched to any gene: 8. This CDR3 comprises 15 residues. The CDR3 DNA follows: TGTGCCAGCAGACCCGGACAGGGGGGGGACTACGAGCAGTACTTC. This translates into CASRPGQGGDYEQYF.

CDR3 amino acids: CSVSQRAPGDTQYF. In DNA, the CDR3 is TGCAGCGTTAGCCAGCGGGCGCCCGGGGATACGCAGTATTTT. This sequence joins TRBV29-1 and TRBJ2-3, with D possibly TRBD2 on 6 matching bases. The CDR3 has 14 residues. Germline CDR1 SQVTM, CDR2 ANQGSEA. V was pared by 5 bases and J by 6 bases, with 18 bases between.

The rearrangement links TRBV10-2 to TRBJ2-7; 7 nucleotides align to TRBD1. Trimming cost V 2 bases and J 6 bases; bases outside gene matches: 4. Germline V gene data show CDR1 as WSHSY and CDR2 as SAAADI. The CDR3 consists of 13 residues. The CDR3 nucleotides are TGCGCCAGCAGTGAGGCCAGGGGGTCCGAGCAGTACTTC. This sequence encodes CASSEARGSEQYF.

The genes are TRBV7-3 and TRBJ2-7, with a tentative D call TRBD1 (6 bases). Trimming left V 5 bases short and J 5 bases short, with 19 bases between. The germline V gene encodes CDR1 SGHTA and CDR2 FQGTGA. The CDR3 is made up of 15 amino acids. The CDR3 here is CASSLGGQGNDEQYF. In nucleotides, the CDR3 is TGTGCCAGCAGCCTTGGTGGGCAGGGGAACGACGAGCAGTACTTC.

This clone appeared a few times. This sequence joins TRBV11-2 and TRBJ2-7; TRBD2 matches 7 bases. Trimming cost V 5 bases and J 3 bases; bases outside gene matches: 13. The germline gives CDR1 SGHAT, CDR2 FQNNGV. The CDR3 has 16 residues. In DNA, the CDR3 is TGTGCCAGCAGCCCGAGGGGAGGGGAGCGGGGCTACGAGCAGTACTTC. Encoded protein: CASSPRGGERGYEQYF.

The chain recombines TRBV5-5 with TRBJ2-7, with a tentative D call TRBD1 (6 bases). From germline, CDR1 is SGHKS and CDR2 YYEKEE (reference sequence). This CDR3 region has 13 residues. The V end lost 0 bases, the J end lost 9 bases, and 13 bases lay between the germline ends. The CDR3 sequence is CASSLVGTTAQYF. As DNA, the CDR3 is TGTGCCAGCAGCTTGGTCGGGACAACCGCGCAGTACTTC.

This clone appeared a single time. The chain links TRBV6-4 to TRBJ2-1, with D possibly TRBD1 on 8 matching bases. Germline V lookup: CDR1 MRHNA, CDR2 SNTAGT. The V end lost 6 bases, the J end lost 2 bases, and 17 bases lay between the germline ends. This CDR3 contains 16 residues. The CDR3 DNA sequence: TGTGCCAGCAGGCGCACAGGGGGGGACACCTACAATGAGCAGTTCTTC. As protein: CASRRTGGDTYNEQFF.

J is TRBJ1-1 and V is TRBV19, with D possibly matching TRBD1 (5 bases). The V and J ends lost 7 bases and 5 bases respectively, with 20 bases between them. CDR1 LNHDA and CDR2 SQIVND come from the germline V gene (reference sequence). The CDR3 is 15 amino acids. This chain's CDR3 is CASTPFGGGSTEAFF. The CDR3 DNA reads TGTGCCAGTACCCCTTTCGGCGGGGGGAGTACTGAAGCTTTCTTT.

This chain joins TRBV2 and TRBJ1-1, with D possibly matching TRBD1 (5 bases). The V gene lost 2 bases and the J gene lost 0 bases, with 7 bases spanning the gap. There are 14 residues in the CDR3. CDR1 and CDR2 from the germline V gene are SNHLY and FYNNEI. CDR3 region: CASSELGVNTEAFF. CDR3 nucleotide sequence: TGTGCCAGCAGTGAATTAGGGGTGAACACTGAAGCTTTCTTT. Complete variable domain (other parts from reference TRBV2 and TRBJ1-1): EPEVTQTPSHQVTQMGQEVILRCVPISNHLYFYWYRQILGQKVEFLVSFYNNEISEKSEIFDDQFSVERPDGSNFTLKIRSTKLEDSAMYFCASSELGVNTEAFFGQGTRLTVV.

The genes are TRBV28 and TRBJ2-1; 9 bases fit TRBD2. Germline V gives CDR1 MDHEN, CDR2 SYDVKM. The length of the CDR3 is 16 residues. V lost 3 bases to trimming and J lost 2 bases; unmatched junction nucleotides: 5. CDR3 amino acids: CASSLMRGGPYNEQFF. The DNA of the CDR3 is TGTGCCAGCAGTTTGATGCGGGGGGGCCCCTACAATGAGCAGTTCTTC.

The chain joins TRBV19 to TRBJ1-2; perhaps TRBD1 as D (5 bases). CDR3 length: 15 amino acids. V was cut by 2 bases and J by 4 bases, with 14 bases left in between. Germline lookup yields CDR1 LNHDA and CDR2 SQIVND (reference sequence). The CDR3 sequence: CASSINTAGGYGYTF. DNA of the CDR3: TGTGCCAGTAGTATAAACACAGCCGGGGGCTATGGCTACACCTTC.

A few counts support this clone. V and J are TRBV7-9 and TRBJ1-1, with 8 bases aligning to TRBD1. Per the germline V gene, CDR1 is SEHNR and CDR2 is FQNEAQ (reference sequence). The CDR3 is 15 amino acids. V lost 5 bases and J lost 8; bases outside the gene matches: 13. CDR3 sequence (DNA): TGTGCCAGCAGCCCCCCTTTTCGACAGGGGTTGGAAGCTTTCTTT. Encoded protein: CASSPPFRQGLEAFF.

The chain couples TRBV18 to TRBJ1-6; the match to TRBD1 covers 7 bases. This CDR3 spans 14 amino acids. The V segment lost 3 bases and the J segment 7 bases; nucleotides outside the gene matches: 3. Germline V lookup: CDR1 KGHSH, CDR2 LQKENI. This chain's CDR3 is CASSPGTENSPLHF. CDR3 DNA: TGTGCCAGCTCACCCGGGACAGAGAATTCACCCCTCCACTTT.

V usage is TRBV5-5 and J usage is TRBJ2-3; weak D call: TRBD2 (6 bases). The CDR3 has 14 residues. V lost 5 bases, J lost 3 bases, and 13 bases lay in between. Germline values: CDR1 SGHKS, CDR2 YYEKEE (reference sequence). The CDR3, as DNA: TGTGCCAGCAGTCGGGGGTCCCTAACAGATACGCAGTATTTT. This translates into CASSRGSLTDTQYF.

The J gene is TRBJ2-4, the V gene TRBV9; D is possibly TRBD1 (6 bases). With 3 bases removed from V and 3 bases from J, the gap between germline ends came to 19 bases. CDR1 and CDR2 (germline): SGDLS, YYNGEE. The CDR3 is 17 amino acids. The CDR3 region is CASSGDTTGLGKNIQYF. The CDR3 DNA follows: TGTGCCAGCAGCGGAGACACGACAGGTCTTGGCAAAAACATTCAGTACTTC. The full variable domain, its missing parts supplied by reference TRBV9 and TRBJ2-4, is DSGVTQTPKHLITATGQRVTLRCSPRSGDLSVYWYQQSLDQGLQFLIQYYNGEERAKGNILERFSAQQFPDLHSELNLSSLELGDSALYFCASSGDTTGLGKNIQYFGAGTRLSVL.

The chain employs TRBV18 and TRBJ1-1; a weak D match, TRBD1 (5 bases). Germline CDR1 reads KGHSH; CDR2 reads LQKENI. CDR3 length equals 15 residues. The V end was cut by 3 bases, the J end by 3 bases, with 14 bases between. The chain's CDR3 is CASSPSMGGDTEAFF. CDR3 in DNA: TGTGCCAGCTCACCCAGTATGGGGGGAGACACTGAAGCTTTCTTT.